This record covers a single T cell receptor beta chain. This clonotype appeared many times. Its antigen is not yet known. No much larger clonotype is one base removed from it; base qualities were not supplied. Patients with hyperthyroidism were aged 18 to 65 years, had been newly diagnosed, and had a disease duration of less than 2 months. Patients were excluded if they had other autoimmune diseases, uncontrolled infections, pregnancy or lactation. Clinical symptoms, serum thyroxine, TRAb, thyroid ultrasound and orbital computed tomography formed the basis of the diagnosis. Total RNA was extracted with Trizol reagent and quality-checked on an Agilent 2100 Bioanalyzer. This specimen comes from a study of Graves' ophthalmopathy and Graves' hyperthyroidism (dated by TCRdb to the late 2010s). In terms of the full investigation: A patient counted as having stable hyperthyroidism if there was no progression to ophthalmopathy within 18 months of follow-up. The study used TCR beta repertoire signatures to distinguish Graves' ophthalmopathy from Graves' hyperthyroidism and to predict progression to ophthalmopathy. An independent validation cohort comprised around 19 hyperthyroidism patients and 15 to 17 patients who later progressed from hyperthyroidism to ophthalmopathy. To explore V-J signatures distinguishing ophthalmopathy from hyperthyroidism, a discovery set of under 110 patients (about 43 ophthalmopathy, 55 to 60 stable hyperthyroidism) was enrolled. T-cell repertoires of thyroid tissue and blood were compared in 5 or 6 hyperthyroidism patients. In total, 135 blood samples were TCR-sequenced: fewer than 50 ophthalmopathy, under 85 hyperthyroidism and some 17 hyperthyroidism-to-ophthalmopathy patients. Following sample collection, hyperthyroidism patients were given methimazole at a starting dose of 30 mg daily, and ophthalmopathy patients were given high-dose intravenous methylprednisolone. What the authors observed across the whole study: Sample size was not statistically predetermined, and group allocation was not concealed from the investigators. In validation, the model predicted ophthalmopathy progression with 70.59% sensitivity and 72.22% specificity; eleven to twelve predicted patients were CT-confirmed with GO in a median of about 6.2 months. In cross-validation, the 13-signature model distinguished ophthalmopathy from stable hyperthyroidism with just over 85% sensitivity and roughly 84% specificity, while in the test set the corresponding values were about 80% and 75%. Among expanded thyroid clonotypes with frequency above 0.001, most also showed up in blood, which suggests that blood repertoires may reflect the thyroid immune response.

For repertoire sequencing, the TCR beta CDR3 regions were amplified from RNA transcripts. The first round was an RT-PCR using HTBI primers with the Qiagen OneStep RT-PCR kit, and this first round was followed by a second-round multiplex PCR, then size selection and purification. Libraries were sequenced on an Illumina HiSeq2000 using paired-end 100 bp reads. As for the original processing: Reads were processed with SOAPnuke, discarding reads with adapters, uncalled bases, mean Phred below 15, or no exact constant-primer or identifier match. COPE v1.2.5 was used to merge the high-quality paired reads. Clonotypes were defined as unique nucleotide sequences and were aligned to IMGT TRB V, D and J references using MiTCR v1.1. The analysis was limited to V-J combinations with a frequency above 0.0001, which together covered 99.2% of the repertoires. A TCR clonal expansion and chaos score per V-J combination was defined as the ratio of F50 clonal expansion to chaos observed in the TCRdist matrix. Welch's t-statistics and random forest were used to reduce features to some 13 V-J combinations, which were fed into a naive Bayes classifier. The similarity between thyroid and blood repertoires was quantified using the Morisita-Horn index. The public reads were reprocessed in TCRdb via fastp at Q25 and MiXCR, keeping in-frame beta chains. Under each unique CDR3 protein, matching rows form one entry showing the most common genes and DNA. For this entry, the V and J calls and clone size follow TCRdb and not the study's own pipeline. Recorded for this sample are approximately 1.2 million distinct CDR3 sequences; about 40% of them occurred a single time. The top ten hold approximately 10% of the sample.

The cysteine opens and the phenylalanine closes a CDR3 of 12 amino acids. Solely the CDR3 DNA is kept, with 36 bases framed from the first base. V and J lose 7 bases and 0 bases, and a span of 9 bases separates them. Sequences SQVTM (CDR1) and ANQGSEA (CDR2) are obtained from the germline V gene. In this chain, TRBV29-1 is recombined with TRBJ1-1; no D gene call is confident. Sample: peripheral blood or thyroid tissue (not recorded which). The TCR sequence derives from an adult man with Graves' hyperthyroidism. The CDR3 amino acid sequence is: CSALTVNTEAFF. The nucleotides are TGCAGCGCTCTAACAGTGAACACTGAAGCTTTCTTT.